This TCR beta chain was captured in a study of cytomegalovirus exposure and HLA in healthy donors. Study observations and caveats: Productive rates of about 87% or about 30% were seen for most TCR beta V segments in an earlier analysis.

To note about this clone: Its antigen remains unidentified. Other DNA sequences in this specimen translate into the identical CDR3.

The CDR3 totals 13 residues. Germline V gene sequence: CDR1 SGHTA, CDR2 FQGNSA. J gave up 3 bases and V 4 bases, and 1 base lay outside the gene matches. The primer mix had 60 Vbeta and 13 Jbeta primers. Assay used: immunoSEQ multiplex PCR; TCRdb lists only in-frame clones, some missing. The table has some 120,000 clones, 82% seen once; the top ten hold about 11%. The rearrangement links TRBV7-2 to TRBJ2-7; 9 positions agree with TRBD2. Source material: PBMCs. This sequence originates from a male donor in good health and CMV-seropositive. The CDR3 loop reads CASSSTSGYEQYF. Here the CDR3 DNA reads TGTGCCAGCAGCTCGACTAGCGGCTACGAGCAGTACTTC.